This entry is about one T cell receptor (beta chain). As yet, its antigen is unknown. The sample belongs to a study of regulatory T cells in long-lasting Graves disease. General study results and limits: Segments TRBV28, TRBJ1-2 and TRBJ2-5 showed preferential usage in persistent disease. Accuracy may have suffered from the small sample size.

Time point reported: newly diagnosed GD, antithyroid drugs for less than 3 months. From PBMCs, RNA was extracted and then used to make the TCR library. Those enrolled as patients came out of an endocrinology department in Xi'an, China. Trimming took 3 bases from V and 9 from J; bases not matched to a gene: 9. The length of the CDR3 is 14 residues. Germline V gene lookup returns CDR1 DFQATT and CDR2 SNEGSKA (reference sequence). Construction of the TCR beta libraries employed iRepertoire HTBI primers in conjunction with Arm-PCR of CDR3 regions. Each CDR3 protein gets one entry after TCRdb re-called the multiplex PCR reads with MiXCR. The table shows about 200,000 distinct CDR3 sequences, with 15% to 20% occurring only once.

The specimen was peripheral blood mononuclear cells (PBMCs), collected at new diagnosis, from a patient treated with antithyroid drugs. The chain carries TRBV20-1 and TRBJ2-1, with 9 positions matching TRBD2. The receptor was derived from a female donor with Graves disease. CDR3 sequence reads: CSASLTSGEGEQFF. The DNA for the CDR3 is TGCAGTGCTAGTTTGACTAGCGGAGAGGGTGAGCAGTTCTTC.